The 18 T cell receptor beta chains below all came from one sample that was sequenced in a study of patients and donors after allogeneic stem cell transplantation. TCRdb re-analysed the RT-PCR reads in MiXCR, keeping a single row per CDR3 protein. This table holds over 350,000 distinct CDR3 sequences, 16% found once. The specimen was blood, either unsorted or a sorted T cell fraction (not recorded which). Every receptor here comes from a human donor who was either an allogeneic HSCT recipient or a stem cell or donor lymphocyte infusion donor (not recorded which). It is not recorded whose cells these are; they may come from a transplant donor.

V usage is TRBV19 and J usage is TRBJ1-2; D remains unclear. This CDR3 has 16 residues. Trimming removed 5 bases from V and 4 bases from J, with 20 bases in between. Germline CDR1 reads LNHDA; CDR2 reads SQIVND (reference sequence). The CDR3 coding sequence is TGTGCCAGTAGTGATCTGTTGAAAAACCGACCCTATGGCTACACCTTC. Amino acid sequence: CASSDLLKNRPYGYTF.

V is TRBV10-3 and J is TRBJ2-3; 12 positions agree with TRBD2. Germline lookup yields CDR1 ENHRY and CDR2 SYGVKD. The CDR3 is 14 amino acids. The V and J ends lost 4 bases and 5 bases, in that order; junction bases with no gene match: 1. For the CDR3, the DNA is TGTGCCATCAGTGGACTAGCGGGGGTAGATACGCAGTATTTT. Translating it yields CAISGLAGVDTQYF.

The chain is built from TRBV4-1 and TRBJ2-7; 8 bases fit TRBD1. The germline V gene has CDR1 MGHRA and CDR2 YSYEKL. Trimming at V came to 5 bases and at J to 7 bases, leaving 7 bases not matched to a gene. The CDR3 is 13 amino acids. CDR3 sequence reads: CASSFQGAGEQYF. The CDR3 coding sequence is TGCGCCAGCAGCTTCCAGGGGGCGGGGGAGCAGTACTTC.

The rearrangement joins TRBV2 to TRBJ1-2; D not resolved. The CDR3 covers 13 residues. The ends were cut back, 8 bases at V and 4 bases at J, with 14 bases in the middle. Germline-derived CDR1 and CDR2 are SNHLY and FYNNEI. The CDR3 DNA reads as TGTGCCAGCGTTACATCTTCGGTCTATGGCTACACCTTC. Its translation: CASVTSSVYGYTF. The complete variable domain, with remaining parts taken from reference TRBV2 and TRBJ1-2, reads EPEVTQTPSHQVTQMGQEVILRCVPISNHLYFYWYRQILGQKVEFLVSFYNNEISEKSEIFDDQFSVERPDGSNFTLKIRSTKLEDSAMYFCASVTSSVYGYTFGSGTRLTVV.

Written as DNA, the CDR3 is TGCAGTGCTGCCCGGGACCTTAAAGAGACCCAGTACTTC. Translating gives CSAARDLKETQYF. This rearrangement joins TRBV20-1 to TRBJ2-5; D may match TRBD1 or TRBD2 (5 bases each). The germline V gene encodes CDR1 DFQATT and CDR2 SNEGSKA (reference sequence). Trimming shortened V by 5 bases and J by 3 bases, and 13 bases separated the two germline ends. CDR3 length: 13 amino acids.

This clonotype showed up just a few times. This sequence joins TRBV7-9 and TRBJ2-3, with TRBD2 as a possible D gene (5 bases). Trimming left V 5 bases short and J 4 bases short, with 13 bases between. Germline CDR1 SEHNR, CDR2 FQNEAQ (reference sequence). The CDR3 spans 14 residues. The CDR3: CASSPSAGPDTQYF. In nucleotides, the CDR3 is TGTGCCAGCAGCCCCTCCGCGGGCCCAGATACGCAGTATTTT.

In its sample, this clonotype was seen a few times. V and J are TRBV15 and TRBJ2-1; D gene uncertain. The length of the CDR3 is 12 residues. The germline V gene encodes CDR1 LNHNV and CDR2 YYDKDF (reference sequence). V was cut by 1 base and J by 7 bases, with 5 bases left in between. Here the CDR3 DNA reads TGTGCCACCAGCAGAGTGGTGAATGAGCAGTTCTTC. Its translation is CATSRVVNEQFF. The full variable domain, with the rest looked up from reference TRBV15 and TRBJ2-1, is DAMVIQNPRYQVTQFGKPVTLSCSQTLNHNVMYWYQQKSSQAPKLLFHYYDKDFNNEADTPDNFQSRRPNTSFCFLDIRSPGLGDTAMYLCATSRVVNEQFFGPGTRLTVL.

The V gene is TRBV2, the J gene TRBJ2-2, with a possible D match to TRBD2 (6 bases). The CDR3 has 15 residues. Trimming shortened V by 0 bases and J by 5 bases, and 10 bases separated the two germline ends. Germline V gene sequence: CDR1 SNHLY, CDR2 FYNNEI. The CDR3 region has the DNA TGTGCCAGCAGTGAAGCGCTTCGGGGGACCGGGGAGCTGTTTTTT. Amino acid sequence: CASSEALRGTGELFF.

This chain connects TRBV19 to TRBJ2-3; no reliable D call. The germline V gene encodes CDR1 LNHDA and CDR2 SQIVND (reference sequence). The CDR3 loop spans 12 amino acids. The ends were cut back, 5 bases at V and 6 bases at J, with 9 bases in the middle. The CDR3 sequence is CASSRQPDTQYF. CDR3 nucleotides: TGTGCCAGTAGTCGTCAGCCCGATACGCAGTATTTT.

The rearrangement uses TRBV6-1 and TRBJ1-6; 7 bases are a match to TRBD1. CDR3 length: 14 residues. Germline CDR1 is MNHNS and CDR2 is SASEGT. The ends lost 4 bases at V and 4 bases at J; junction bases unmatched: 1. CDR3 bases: TGTGCCAGCAGTGTGACAGGGTATAATTCACCCCTCCACTTT. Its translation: CASSVTGYNSPLHF.

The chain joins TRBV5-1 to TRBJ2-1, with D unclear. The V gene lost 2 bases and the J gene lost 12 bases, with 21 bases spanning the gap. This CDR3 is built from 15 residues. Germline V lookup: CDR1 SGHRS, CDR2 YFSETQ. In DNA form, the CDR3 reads TGCGCCAGCAGCTTAGACTCCCATGGGCCCTCGGGGCAGTTCTTC. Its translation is CASSLDSHGPSGQFF. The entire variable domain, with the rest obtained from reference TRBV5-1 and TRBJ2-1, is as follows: KAGVTQTPRYLIKTRGQQVTLSCSPISGHRSVSWYQQTPGQGLQFLFEYFSETQRNKGNFPGRFSGRQFSNSRSEMNVSTLELGDSALYLCASSLDSHGPSGQFFGPGTRLTVL.

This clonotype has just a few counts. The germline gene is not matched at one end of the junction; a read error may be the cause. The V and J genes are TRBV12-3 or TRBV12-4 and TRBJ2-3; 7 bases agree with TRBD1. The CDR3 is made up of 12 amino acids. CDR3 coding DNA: TGTGCCAGCAGTTTCGGGACAGCTACGCAGTATTTT. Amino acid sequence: CASSFGTATQYF.

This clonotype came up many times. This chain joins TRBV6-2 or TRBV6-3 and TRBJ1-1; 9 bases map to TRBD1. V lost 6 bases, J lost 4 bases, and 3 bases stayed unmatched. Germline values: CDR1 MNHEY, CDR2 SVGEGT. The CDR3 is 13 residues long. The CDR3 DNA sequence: TGTGCCAGCAGCCCGACAGGGGGCACTGAAGCTTTCTTT. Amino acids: CASSPTGGTEAFF.

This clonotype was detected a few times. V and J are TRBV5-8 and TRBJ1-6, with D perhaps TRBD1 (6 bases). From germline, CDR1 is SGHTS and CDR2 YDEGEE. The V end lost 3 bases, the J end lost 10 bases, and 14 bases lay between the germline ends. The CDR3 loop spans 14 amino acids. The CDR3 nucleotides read TGTGCCAGCAGCTCGGACAGATTGATGTCACCCCTCCACTTT. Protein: CASSSDRLMSPLHF.

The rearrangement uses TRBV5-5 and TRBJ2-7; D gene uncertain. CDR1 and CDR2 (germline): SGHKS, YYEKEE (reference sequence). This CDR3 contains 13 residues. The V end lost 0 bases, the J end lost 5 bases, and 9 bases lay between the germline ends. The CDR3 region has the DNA TGTGCCAGCAGCTTGGAGGGCCACCACGAGCAGTACTTC. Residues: CASSLEGHHEQYF.

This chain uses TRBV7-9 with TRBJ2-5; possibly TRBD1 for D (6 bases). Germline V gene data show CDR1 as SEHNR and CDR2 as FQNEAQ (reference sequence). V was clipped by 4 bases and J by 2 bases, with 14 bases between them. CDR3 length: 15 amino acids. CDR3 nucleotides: TGTGCCAGCAGCTCCTATGAGGGGACACAAGAGACCCAGTACTTC. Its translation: CASSSYEGTQETQYF.

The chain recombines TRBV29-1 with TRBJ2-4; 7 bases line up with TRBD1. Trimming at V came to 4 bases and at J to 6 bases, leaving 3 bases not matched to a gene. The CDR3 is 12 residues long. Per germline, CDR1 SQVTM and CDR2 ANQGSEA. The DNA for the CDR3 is TGCAGCGTTGGGGACAGAGTAAACATTCAGTACTTC. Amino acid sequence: CSVGDRVNIQYF. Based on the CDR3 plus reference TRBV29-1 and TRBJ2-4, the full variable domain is SAVISQKPSRDICQRGTSLTIQCQVDSQVTMMFWYRQQPGQSLTLIATANQGSEATYESGFVIDKFPISRPNLTFSTLTVSNMSPEDSSIYLCSVGDRVNIQYFGAGTRLSVL.

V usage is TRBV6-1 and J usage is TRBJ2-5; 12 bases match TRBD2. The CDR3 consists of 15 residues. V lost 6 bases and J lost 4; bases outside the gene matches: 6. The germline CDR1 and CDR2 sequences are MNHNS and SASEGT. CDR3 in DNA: TGTGCCAGCAGCCGAAGACTAGCGGGAGCAGAGACCCAGTACTTC. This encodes CASSRRLAGAETQYF.